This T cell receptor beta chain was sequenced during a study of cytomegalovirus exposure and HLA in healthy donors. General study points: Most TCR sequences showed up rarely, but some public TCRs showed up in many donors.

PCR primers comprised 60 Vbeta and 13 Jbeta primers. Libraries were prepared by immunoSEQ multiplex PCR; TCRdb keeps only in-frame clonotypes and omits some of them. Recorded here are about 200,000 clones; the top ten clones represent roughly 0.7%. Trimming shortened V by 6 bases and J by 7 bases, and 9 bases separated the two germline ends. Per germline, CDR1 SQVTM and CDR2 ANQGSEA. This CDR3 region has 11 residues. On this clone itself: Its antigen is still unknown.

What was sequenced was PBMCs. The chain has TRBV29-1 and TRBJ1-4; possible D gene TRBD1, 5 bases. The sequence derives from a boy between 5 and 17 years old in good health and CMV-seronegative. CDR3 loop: CSVPGGEKLFF. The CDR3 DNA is TGCAGCGTCCCGGGGGGTGAAAAACTGTTTTTT.